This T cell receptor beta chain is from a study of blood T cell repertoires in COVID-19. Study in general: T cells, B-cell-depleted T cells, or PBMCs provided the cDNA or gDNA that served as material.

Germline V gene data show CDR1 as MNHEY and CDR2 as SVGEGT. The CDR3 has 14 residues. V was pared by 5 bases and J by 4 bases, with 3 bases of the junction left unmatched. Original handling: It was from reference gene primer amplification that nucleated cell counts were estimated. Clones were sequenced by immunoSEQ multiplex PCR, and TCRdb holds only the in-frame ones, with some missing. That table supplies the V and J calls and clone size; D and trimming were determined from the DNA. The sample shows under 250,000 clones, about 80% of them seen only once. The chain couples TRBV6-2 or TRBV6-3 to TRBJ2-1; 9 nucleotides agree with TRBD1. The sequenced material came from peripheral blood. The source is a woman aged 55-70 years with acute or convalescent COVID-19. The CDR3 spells CASSGQGIYNEQFF. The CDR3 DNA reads TGTGCCAGCAGTGGACAGGGGATTTACAATGAGCAGTTCTTC.